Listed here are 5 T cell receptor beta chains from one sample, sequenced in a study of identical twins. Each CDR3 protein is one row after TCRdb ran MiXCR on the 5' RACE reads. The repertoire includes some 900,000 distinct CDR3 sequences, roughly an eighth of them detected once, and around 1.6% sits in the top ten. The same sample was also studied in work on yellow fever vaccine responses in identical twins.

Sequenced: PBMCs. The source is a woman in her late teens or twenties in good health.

The CDR3 here is CASSWGTAAYEQYV. CDR3 bases: TGTGCCAGCAGTTGGGGGACCGCCGCCTACGAGCAGTACGTC. The chain recombines TRBV28 with TRBJ2-7; perhaps D is TRBD1 or TRBD2 (5 bases each). The CDR3 runs to 14 residues. Germline V gene data show CDR1 as MDHEN and CDR2 as SYDVKM. V was trimmed by 4 bases and J by 2 bases, leaving 12 bases between them.

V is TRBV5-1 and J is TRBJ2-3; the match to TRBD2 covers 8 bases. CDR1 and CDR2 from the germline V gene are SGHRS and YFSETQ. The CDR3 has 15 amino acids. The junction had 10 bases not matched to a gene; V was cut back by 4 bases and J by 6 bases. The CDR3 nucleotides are TGCGCCAGCAGCGAATCCGGGACTAGAGGGGATACGCAGTATTTT. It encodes CASSESGTRGDTQYF. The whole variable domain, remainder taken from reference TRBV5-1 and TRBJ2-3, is KAGVTQTPRYLIKTRGQQVTLSCSPISGHRSVSWYQQTPGQGLQFLFEYFSETQRNKGNFPGRFSGRQFSNSRSEMNVSTLELGDSALYLCASSESGTRGDTQYFGPGTRLTVL.

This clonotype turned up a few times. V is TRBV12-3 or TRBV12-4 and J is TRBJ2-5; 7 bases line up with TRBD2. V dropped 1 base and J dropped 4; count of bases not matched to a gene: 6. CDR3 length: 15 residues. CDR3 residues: CASSLDSRGRETQYF. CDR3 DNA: TGTGCCAGCAGTTTAGATTCACGCGGGAGAGAGACCCAGTACTTC.

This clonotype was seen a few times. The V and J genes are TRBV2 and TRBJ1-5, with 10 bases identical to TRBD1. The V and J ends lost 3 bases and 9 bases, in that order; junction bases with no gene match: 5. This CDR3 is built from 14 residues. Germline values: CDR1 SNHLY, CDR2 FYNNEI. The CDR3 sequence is CASSEGQGSVPQHF. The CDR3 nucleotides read TGTGCCAGCAGTGAGGGACAGGGGTCGGTGCCCCAGCATTTT.

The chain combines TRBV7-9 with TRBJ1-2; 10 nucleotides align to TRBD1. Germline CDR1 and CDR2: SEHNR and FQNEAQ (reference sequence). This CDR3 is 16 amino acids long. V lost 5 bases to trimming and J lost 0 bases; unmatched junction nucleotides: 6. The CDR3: CASSLGQGVANYGYTF. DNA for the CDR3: TGTGCCAGCAGCCTCGGACAGGGGGTTGCTAACTATGGCTACACCTTC.